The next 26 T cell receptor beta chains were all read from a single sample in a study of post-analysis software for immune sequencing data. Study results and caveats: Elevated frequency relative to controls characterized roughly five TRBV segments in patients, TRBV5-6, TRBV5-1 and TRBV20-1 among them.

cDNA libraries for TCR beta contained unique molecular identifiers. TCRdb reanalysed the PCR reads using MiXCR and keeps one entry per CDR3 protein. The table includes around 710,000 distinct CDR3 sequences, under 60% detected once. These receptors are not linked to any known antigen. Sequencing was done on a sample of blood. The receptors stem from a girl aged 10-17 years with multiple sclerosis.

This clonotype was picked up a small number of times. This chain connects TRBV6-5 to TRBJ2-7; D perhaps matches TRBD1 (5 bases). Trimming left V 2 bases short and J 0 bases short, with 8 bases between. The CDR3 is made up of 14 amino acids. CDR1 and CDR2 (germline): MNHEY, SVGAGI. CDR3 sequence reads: CASSYGASSYEQYF. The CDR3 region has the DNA TGTGCCAGCAGTTACGGGGCGAGCTCCTACGAGCAGTACTTC.

The CDR3 here is CASSLAGLAVEQYF. DNA of the CDR3: TGCGCCAGCAGCTTGGCGGGACTAGCGGTGGAGCAGTACTTC. The rearrangement uses TRBV5-1 and TRBJ2-7; 11 nucleotides match TRBD2. Germline V gene sequence: CDR1 SGHRS, CDR2 YFSETQ. The CDR3 consists of 14 residues. After removal of 0 bases from V and 7 bases from J, the junction contained 3 bases not matched to a gene.

The CDR3 DNA reads TGCGCCAGCAGCTTGGTGGGGGTGAGGGGAAATGAGCAGTTCTTC. Translated: CASSLVGVRGNEQFF. V and J are TRBV5-1 and TRBJ2-1; D may match TRBD1 or TRBD2 (5 bases each). The CDR3 consists of 15 residues. CDR1 and CDR2 (germline): SGHRS, YFSETQ. Trimming took off 0 bases at V and 7 bases at J, with 14 bases between the two ends.

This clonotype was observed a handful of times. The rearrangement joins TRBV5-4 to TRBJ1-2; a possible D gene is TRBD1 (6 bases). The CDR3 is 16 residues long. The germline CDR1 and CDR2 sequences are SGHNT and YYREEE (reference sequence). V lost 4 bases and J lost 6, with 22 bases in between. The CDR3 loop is CASSPGDNPLNDGYTF. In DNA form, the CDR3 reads TGTGCCAGCAGCCCCGGGGACAACCCGCTGAATGATGGCTACACCTTC.

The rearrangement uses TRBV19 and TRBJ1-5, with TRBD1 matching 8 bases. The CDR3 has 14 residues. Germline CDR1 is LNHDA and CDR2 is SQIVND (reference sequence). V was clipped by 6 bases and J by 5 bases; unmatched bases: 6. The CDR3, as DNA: TGTGCCAGTAGCCAGGGGGCGACGGATCAGCCCCAGCATTTT. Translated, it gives CASSQGATDQPQHF.

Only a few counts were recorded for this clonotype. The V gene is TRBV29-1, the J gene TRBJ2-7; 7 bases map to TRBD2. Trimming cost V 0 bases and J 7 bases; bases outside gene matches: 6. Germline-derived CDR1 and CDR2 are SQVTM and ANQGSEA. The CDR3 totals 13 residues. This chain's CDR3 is CSVEDSRGGEQYF. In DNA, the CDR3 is TGCAGCGTTGAAGATTCTCGGGGAGGGGAGCAGTACTTC.

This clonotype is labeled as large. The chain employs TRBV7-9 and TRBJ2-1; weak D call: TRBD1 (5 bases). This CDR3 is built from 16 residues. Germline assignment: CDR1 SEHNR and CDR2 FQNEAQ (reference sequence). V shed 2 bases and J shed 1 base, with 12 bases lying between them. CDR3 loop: CASSLRGVGSYNEQFF. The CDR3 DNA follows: TGTGCCAGCAGCTTAAGGGGCGTGGGGTCCTACAATGAGCAGTTCTTC.

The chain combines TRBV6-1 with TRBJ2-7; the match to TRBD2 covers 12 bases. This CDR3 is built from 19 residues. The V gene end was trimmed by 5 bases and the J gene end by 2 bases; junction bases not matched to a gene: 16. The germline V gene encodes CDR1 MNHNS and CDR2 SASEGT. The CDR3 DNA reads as TGTGCCAGCAGTCGCCGCCGTCTAGCGGGAGGGACCCACACCTACGAGCAGTACTTC. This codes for CASSRRRLAGGTHTYEQYF.

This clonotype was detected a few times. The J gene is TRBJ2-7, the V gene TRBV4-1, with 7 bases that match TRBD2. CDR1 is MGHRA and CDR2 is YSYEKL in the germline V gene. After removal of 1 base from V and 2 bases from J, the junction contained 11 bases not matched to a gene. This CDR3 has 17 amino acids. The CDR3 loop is CASSQVPPGRRTYEQYF. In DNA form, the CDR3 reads TGCGCCAGCAGCCAAGTACCCCCCGGGAGGAGGACCTACGAGCAGTACTTC.

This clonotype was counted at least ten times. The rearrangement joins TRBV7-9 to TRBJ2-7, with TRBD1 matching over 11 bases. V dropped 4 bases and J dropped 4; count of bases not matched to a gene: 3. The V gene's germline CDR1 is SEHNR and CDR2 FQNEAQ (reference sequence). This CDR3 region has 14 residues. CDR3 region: CASSSGQGGYEQYF. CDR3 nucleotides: TGTGCCAGCAGCTCGGGACAGGGGGGGTACGAGCAGTACTTC.

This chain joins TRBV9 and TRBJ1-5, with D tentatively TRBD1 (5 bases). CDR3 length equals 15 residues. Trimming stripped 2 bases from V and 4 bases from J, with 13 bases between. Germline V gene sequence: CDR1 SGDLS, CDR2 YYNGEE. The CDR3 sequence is CASSVGPEGNQPQHF. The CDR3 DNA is TGTGCCAGCAGCGTCGGACCAGAGGGGAATCAGCCCCAGCATTTT.

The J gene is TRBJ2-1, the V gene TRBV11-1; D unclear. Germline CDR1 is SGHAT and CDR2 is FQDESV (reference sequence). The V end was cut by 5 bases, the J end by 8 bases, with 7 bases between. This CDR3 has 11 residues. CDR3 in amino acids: CASSAVHEQFF. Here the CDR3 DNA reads TGTGCCAGCAGCGCAGTGCATGAGCAGTTCTTC.

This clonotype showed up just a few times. The CDR3 nucleotides read TGTGCCACCAGCCAACAGGGGGCCTACGAGCAGTACTTC. Translated: CATSQQGAYEQYF. The gene calls are TRBV24-1 and TRBJ2-7, with 8 nucleotides matching TRBD1. Germline V gene data show CDR1 as KGHDR and CDR2 as SFDVKD. Losses at the gene ends were 7 bases for V and 2 bases for J; bases not matched to a gene: 3. The CDR3 contains 13 residues.

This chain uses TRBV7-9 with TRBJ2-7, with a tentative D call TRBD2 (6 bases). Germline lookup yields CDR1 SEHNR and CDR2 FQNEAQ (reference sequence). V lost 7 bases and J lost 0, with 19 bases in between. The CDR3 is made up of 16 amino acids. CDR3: CASTSNGTRASYEQYF. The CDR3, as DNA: TGTGCCAGCACCTCGAACGGGACTCGGGCCTCCTACGAGCAGTACTTC. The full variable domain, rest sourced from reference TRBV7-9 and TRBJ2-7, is DTGVSQNPRHKITKRGQNVTFRCDPISEHNRLYWYRQTLGQGPEFLTYFQNEAQLEKSRLLSDRFSAERPKGSFSTLEIQRTEQGDSAMYLCASTSNGTRASYEQYFGPGTRLTVT.

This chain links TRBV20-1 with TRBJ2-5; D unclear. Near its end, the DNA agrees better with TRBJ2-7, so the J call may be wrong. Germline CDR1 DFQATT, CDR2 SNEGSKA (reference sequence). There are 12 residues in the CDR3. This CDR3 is CSARKSSREQYF. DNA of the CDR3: TGCAGTGCTAGAAAAAGTAGCCGCGAGCAGTACTTC.

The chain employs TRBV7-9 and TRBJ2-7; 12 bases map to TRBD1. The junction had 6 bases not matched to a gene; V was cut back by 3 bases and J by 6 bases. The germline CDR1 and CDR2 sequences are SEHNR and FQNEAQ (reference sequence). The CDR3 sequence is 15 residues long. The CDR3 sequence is CASSFSGTGGSEQYF. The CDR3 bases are TGTGCCAGCAGCTTCTCCGGGACAGGGGGCAGCGAGCAGTACTTC.

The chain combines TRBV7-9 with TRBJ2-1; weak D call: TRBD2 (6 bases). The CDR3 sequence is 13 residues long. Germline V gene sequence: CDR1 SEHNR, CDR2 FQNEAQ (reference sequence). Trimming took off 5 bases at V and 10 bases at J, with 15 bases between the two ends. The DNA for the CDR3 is TGTGCCAGCAGCCCCTACTGGAGGGAGGAGCAGTTCTTC. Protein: CASSPYWREEQFF. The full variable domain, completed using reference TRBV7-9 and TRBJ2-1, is DTGVSQNPRHKITKRGQNVTFRCDPISEHNRLYWYRQTLGQGPEFLTYFQNEAQLEKSRLLSDRFSAERPKGSFSTLEIQRTEQGDSAMYLCASSPYWREEQFFGPGTRLTVL.

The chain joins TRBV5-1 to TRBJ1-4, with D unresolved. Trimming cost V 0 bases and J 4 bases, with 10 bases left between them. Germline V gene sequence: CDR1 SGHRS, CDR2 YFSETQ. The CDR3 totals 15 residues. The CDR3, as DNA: TGCGCCAGCAGCTTGGACTCTACTTATAATGAAAAACTGTTTTTT. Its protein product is CASSLDSTYNEKLFF.

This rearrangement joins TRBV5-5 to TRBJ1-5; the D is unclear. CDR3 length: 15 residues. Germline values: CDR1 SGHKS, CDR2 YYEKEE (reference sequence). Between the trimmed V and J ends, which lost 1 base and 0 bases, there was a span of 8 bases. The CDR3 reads CASSLLEYSNQPQHF. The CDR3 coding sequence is TGTGCCAGCAGCTTGCTTGAGTATAGCAATCAGCCCCAGCATTTT. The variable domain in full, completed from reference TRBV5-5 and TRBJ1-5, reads DAGVTQSPTHLIKTRGQQVTLRCSPISGHKSVSWYQQVLGQGPQFIFQYYEKEERGRGNFPDRFSARQFPNYSSELNVNALLLGDSALYLCASSLLEYSNQPQHFGDGTRLSIL.

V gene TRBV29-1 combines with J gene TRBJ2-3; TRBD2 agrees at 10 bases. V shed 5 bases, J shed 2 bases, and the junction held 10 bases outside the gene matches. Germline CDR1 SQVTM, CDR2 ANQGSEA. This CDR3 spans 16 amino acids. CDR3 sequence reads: CSVRGASGGYTDTQYF. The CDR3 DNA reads TGCAGCGTTCGGGGGGCTAGCGGGGGTTACACAGATACGCAGTATTTT.

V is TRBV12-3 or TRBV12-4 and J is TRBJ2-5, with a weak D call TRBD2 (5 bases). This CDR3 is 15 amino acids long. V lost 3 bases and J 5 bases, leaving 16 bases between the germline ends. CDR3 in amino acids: CASSLSAGGLETQYF. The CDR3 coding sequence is TGTGCCAGCAGTTTGAGCGCGGGCGGGTTGGAGACCCAGTACTTC.

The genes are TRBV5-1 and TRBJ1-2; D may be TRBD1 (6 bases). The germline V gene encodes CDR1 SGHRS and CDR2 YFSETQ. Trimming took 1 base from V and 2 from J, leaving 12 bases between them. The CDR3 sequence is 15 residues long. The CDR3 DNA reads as TGCGCCAGCAGCTTGATAACTGGACAGAACTATGGCTACACCTTC. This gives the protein CASSLITGQNYGYTF.

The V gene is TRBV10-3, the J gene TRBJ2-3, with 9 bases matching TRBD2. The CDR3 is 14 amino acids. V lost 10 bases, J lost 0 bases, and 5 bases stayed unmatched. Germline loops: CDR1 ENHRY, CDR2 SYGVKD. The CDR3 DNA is TGTGCCACGCGGACTAGCGCCAGCACAGATACGCAGTATTTT. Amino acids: CATRTSASTDTQYF.

The DNA for the CDR3 is TGCAGTGCTAGGTGGGACAATTCAAGGGTTGGCTACACCTTC. Its protein product is CSARWDNSRVGYTF. This chain links TRBV20-1 with TRBJ1-2; D possibly corresponds to TRBD1 (6 bases). Trimming took off 3 bases at V and 7 bases at J, with 18 bases between the two ends. This CDR3 comprises 14 residues. Germline CDR1 and CDR2: DFQATT and SNEGSKA (reference sequence).

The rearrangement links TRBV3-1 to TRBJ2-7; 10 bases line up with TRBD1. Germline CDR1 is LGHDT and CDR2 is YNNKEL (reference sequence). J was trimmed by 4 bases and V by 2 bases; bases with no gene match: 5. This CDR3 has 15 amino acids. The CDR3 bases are TGTGCCAGCAGCCAAAGACCGGGACAGGGGTACGAGCAGTACTTC. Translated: CASSQRPGQGYEQYF.

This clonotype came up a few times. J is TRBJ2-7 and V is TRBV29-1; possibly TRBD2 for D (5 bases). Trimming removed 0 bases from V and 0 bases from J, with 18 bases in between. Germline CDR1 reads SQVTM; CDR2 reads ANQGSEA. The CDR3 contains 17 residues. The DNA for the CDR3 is TGCAGCGTTGAAGATAGGGAGAGGCAATCGAGCTCCTACGAGCAGTACTTC. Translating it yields CSVEDRERQSSSYEQYF.